The clone carrying this T cell receptor beta chain has a single count. The junction shows a germline mismatch at one end, possibly a read error. The time point is: newly diagnosed GD, antithyroid drugs for less than 3 months. Researchers made the TCR library from RNA that was extracted from PBMCs. This CDR3 has 13 amino acids. Germline loops: CDR1 SGDLS, CDR2 YYNGEE. These data are taken from a study of regulatory T cells in long-lasting Graves disease. The TCR beta library used iRepertoire HTBI primers with Arm-PCR amplification of CDR3. TCRdb recomputed calls from the multiplex PCR reads with MiXCR, one row per CDR3 protein. The profile covers under 700,000 distinct CDR3 sequences, with roughly a sixth appearing a single time and just under 25% taken by the ten largest. These same records also appear under a second study, on T cells in Graves' hyperthyroidism and ophthalmopathy.

The source is a woman aged 40 to 65 with Graves disease. This sequence joins TRBV9 and TRBJ2-3; a possible D gene is TRBD1 (5 bases). This specimen consisted of peripheral blood mononuclear cells (PBMCs), obtained at new diagnosis, from a patient treated with antithyroid drugs. The CDR3 nucleotides are TGTGCCAGCAGCCCAGATAGCACAGGTACGCAGTATTTT. This gives the protein CASSPDSTGTQYF.